The 27 T cell receptor beta chains listed next were all sequenced from one sample in a study of radiotherapy plus CTLA-4 blockade in lung cancer. Assay: immunoSEQ multiplex PCR; the TCRdb copy retains only in-frame clones and omits some. The sample consists of over 100,000 clones, 70% to 90% of them appearing once. Sequencing was performed on peripheral blood, taken from a patient treated with radiotherapy plus ipilimumab. These receptors all come from a human donor with non-small cell lung cancer that progressed on radiotherapy plus ipilimumab.

The rearrangement uses TRBV11-3 and TRBJ1-4; weak D call: TRBD1 (5 bases). Germline V gives CDR1 SGHNT, CDR2 YENEEA. Trimming left V 5 bases short and J 4 bases short, with 8 bases between. The CDR3 spans 13 residues. CDR3 sequence: CASSGTYNEKLFF. CDR3 bases: TGTGCCAGCAGCGGGACCTATAATGAAAAACTGTTTTTT.

The chain uses TRBV30 and TRBJ2-2; D not certain. This CDR3 contains 13 residues. With 3 bases removed from V and 5 bases from J, the gap between germline ends came to 10 bases. Germline CDR1 is GTSNPN and CDR2 is SVGIG (reference sequence). This CDR3 is CAWRYGLTGELFF. The CDR3 DNA follows: TGTGCCTGGAGGTACGGGTTGACCGGGGAGCTGTTTTTT.

V usage is TRBV7-3 and J usage is TRBJ2-3; D is undetermined. This CDR3 has 12 amino acids. The V end was cut by 0 bases, the J end by 5 bases, with 3 bases between. Germline V gene lookup returns CDR1 SGHTA and CDR2 FQGTGA. The CDR3 loop reads CASSLTGDTQYF. The CDR3 DNA sequence: TGTGCCAGCAGCTTAACGGGAGATACGCAGTATTTT.

The chain is built from TRBV5-1 and TRBJ2-7; D is perhaps TRBD1 (5 bases). The CDR3 has 12 amino acids. With 0 bases removed from V and 6 bases from J, the gap between germline ends came to 7 bases. The V gene's germline CDR1 is SGHRS and CDR2 YFSETQ. CDR3 sequence (DNA): TGCGCCAGCAGCTTGGTGGGGCGCGAGCAGTACTTC. Its protein is CASSLVGREQYF.

The chain carries TRBV5-4 and TRBJ2-5; tentative D call: TRBD2 (5 bases). Deletions cut 4 bases from V and 4 bases from J, with 14 bases between. Germline CDR1 reads SGHNT; CDR2 reads YYREEE (reference sequence). The CDR3 extends over 14 amino acids. CDR3 residues: CASSLGLAGETQYF. CDR3 DNA: TGTGCCAGCAGCCTAGGCCTAGCCGGAGAGACCCAGTACTTC. Drawing the rest from reference TRBV5-4 and TRBJ2-5, the complete variable domain is ETGVTQSPTHLIKTRGQQVTLRCSSQSGHNTVSWYQQALGQGPQFIFQYYREEENGRGNFPPRFSGLQFPNYSSELNVNALELDDSALYLCASSLGLAGETQYFGPGTRLLVL.

The J gene is TRBJ2-7, the V gene TRBV30; possible D gene TRBD2, 6 bases. This CDR3 is 13 amino acids long. The V gene's germline CDR1 is GTSNPN and CDR2 SVGIG (reference sequence). Trimming left V 4 bases short and J 1 base short, with 11 bases between. The DNA for the CDR3 is TGTGCCTGGACAAGCGGGCTGTCCTACGAGCAGTACTTC. It encodes CAWTSGLSYEQYF. The full variable domain, with the rest looked up from reference TRBV30 and TRBJ2-7, is SQTIHQWPATLVQPVGSPLSLECTVEGTSNPNLYWYRQAAGRGLQLLFYSVGIGQISSEVPQNLSASRPQDRQFILSSKKLLLSDSGFYLCAWTSGLSYEQYFGPGTRLTVT.

V gene TRBV7-3 combines with J gene TRBJ2-1; D is unclear. Trimming cost V 4 bases and J 3 bases, with 13 bases left between them. CDR1 and CDR2 from the germline V gene are SGHTA and FQGTGA. The CDR3 contains 15 residues. As DNA, the CDR3 is TGTGCCAGCAGCTCCTACTTGACGGGCTACAATGAGCAGTTCTTC. This translates into CASSSYLTGYNEQFF.

This clone was counted a single time. The gene calls are TRBV5-7 and TRBJ2-5; TRBD2 agrees at 10 bases. TRBV5-7 is an ORF, and what it does is uncertain. J gave up 5 bases and V 3 bases, and 16 bases lay outside the gene matches. The CDR3 totals 18 residues. CDR3 sequence (DNA): TGTGCCAGCAGCTCTCCGCAGCGGGAGGGCCTTGGGTGGGAGACCCAGTACTTC. Its protein product is CASSSPQREGLGWETQYF.

The genes are TRBV2 and TRBJ2-5; maybe TRBD1 (6 bases). Trimming removed 6 bases at V and 0 bases at J, with 14 bases between. The CDR3 spans 15 residues. Germline-derived CDR1 and CDR2 are SNHLY and FYNNEI. The CDR3 loop reads CASSSNRAYQETQYF. CDR3 coding DNA: TGTGCCAGCAGCAGTAACAGGGCCTACCAAGAGACCCAGTACTTC.

This chain joins TRBV18 and TRBJ1-3; D call uncertain. Germline CDR1 is KGHSH and CDR2 is LQKENI. Trimming took off 2 bases at V and 2 bases at J, with 10 bases between the two ends. There are 15 residues in the CDR3. CDR3 residues: CASSPMTSPGNTIYF. The CDR3 DNA is TGTGCCAGCTCACCAATGACATCACCTGGAAACACCATATATTTT.

V and J are TRBV11-2 and TRBJ2-1; D may be TRBD1 (6 bases). The CDR3 spans 14 residues. Germline-derived CDR1 and CDR2 are SGHAT and FQNNGV. The V end lost 5 bases, the J end lost 10 bases, and 18 bases lay between the germline ends. This chain's CDR3 is CASSPITSRGEQFF. As DNA, the CDR3 is TGTGCCAGCAGCCCGATAACATCCAGGGGAGAGCAGTTCTTC.

This chain joins TRBV5-6 and TRBJ1-5; the D gene is possibly TRBD1 (6 bases). V lost 2 bases and J lost 2, with 11 bases in between. Germline loops: CDR1 SGHDT, CDR2 YYEEEE. There are 15 residues in the CDR3. The CDR3 sequence is CASSFGRGGNQPQHF. The CDR3 nucleotides read TGTGCCAGCAGCTTCGGCAGGGGTGGCAATCAGCCCCAGCATTTT.

The chain combines TRBV5-1 with TRBJ2-1, with D possibly being TRBD2 (6 bases). Deletions cut 1 base from V and 9 bases from J, with 11 bases between. Germline values: CDR1 SGHRS, CDR2 YFSETQ. This CDR3 has 13 amino acids. The CDR3 coding sequence is TGCGCCAGCAGCTTGACGCGGGATGCTGAGCAGTTCTTC. It is translated as CASSLTRDAEQFF. The complete variable domain, with remaining parts taken from reference TRBV5-1 and TRBJ2-1, reads KAGVTQTPRYLIKTRGQQVTLSCSPISGHRSVSWYQQTPGQGLQFLFEYFSETQRNKGNFPGRFSGRQFSNSRSEMNVSTLELGDSALYLCASSLTRDAEQFFGPGTRLTVL.

The chain links TRBV6-5 to TRBJ1-1, with TRBD1 matching over 10 bases. V lost 6 bases, J lost 7 bases, and 8 bases stayed unmatched. Germline CDR1 is MNHEY and CDR2 is SVGAGI. The CDR3 contains 14 residues. The CDR3 spells CASRRIGTGVEAFF. The CDR3 coding sequence is TGTGCCAGCAGACGAATAGGGACAGGGGTTGAAGCTTTCTTT.

This clone was found once. The chain combines TRBV19 with TRBJ1-1; D uncertain. The CDR3 covers 13 residues. Trimming cost V 3 bases and J 4 bases, with 9 bases left between them. Germline assignment: CDR1 LNHDA and CDR2 SQIVND (reference sequence). The CDR3 protein is CASSMTVATEAFF. The CDR3 DNA sequence: TGTGCCAGTAGTATGACCGTAGCCACTGAAGCTTTCTTT.

With respect to this clone: The same CDR3 can be traced to other DNA sequences in this sample. This chain joins TRBV18 and TRBJ1-4, with no clear D. The germline CDR1 and CDR2 sequences are KGHSH and LQKENI. Between the trimmed V and J ends, which lost 3 bases and 2 bases, there was a span of 7 bases. The CDR3 contains 14 residues. The CDR3 is CASSPTGTNEKLFF. The CDR3 DNA is TGTGCCAGCTCACCTACGGGGACTAATGAAAAACTGTTTTTT. The full variable domain, in which reference TRBV18 and TRBJ1-4 provide the parts outside the CDR3, is NAGVMQNPRHLVRRRGQEARLRCSPMKGHSHVYWYRQLPEEGLKFMVYLQKENIIDESGMPKERFSAEFPKEGPSILRIQQVVRGDSAAYFCASSPTGTNEKLFFGSGTQLSVL.

The V and J genes are TRBV30 and TRBJ1-3, with 10 bases matching TRBD1. The CDR3 is made up of 17 amino acids. The V gene end was trimmed by 0 bases and the J gene end by 0 bases; junction bases not matched to a gene: 5. Per germline, CDR1 GTSNPN and CDR2 SVGIG (reference sequence). DNA of the CDR3: TGTGCCTGGAGTGTAGGGACAGGGGTCTTCTCTGGAAACACCATATATTTT. It codes for CAWSVGTGVFSGNTIYF.

This chain joins TRBV6-5 and TRBJ2-7, with TRBD2 identical over 10 bases. The germline V gene encodes CDR1 MNHEY and CDR2 SVGAGI. This CDR3 spans 14 amino acids. V was pared by 7 bases and J by 3 bases, with 6 bases of the junction left unmatched. The CDR3 sequence: CASTRSSGSYEQYF. In DNA form, the CDR3 reads TGTGCCAGCACCCGATCTAGCGGGAGCTACGAGCAGTACTTC.

The rearrangement links TRBV7-9 to TRBJ2-7; D remains ambiguous. Germline-derived CDR1 and CDR2 are SEHNR and FQNEAQ (reference sequence). There are 17 residues in the CDR3. Deletions cut 1 base from V and 3 bases from J, with 19 bases between. This chain's CDR3 is CASSLGSFGQIYYEQYF. CDR3 coding DNA: TGTGCCAGCAGCTTAGGGTCTTTCGGGCAGATATACTACGAGCAGTACTTC. Looking up the rest from reference TRBV7-9 and TRBJ2-7 gives the full variable domain: DTGVSQNPRHKITKRGQNVTFRCDPISEHNRLYWYRQTLGQGPEFLTYFQNEAQLEKSRLLSDRFSAERPKGSFSTLEIQRTEQGDSAMYLCASSLGSFGQIYYEQYFGPGTRLTVT.

V and J are TRBV23-1 and TRBJ2-1; D not certain. TRBV23-1 is known as an ORF, though its function is uncertain. The CDR3 runs to 16 residues. Between the trimmed V and J ends, which lost 0 bases and 0 bases, there was a span of 9 bases. The CDR3 loop reads CASSQSAVSSYNEQFF. CDR3 sequence (DNA): TGCGCCAGCAGTCAATCCGCCGTGAGCTCCTACAATGAGCAGTTCTTC.

The chain uses TRBV27 and TRBJ2-1; TRBD2 agrees at 7 bases. J was trimmed by 7 bases and V by 6 bases; bases with no gene match: 9. The CDR3 consists of 14 residues. Germline V gene sequence: CDR1 MNHEY, CDR2 SMNVEV (reference sequence). CDR3 sequence: CASRPAGARNEQFF. CDR3 coding DNA: TGTGCCAGCAGGCCGGCGGGAGCTCGGAATGAGCAGTTCTTC.

The sample holds one count of this clone. This chain joins TRBV6-1 and TRBJ1-1, with TRBD1 identical over 7 bases. The J segment lost 1 base and the V segment lost 7 bases, leaving 3 bases of the junction unmatched. Germline V gene lookup returns CDR1 MNHNS and CDR2 SASEGT. The length of the CDR3 is 13 residues. The CDR3 here is CASNNRGNTEAFF. CDR3 nucleotides: TGTGCCAGCAATAACAGGGGGAACACTGAAGCTTTCTTT.

This clone was seen a single time. Other DNA sequences in the sample encode the same CDR3. The V gene is TRBV5-1, the J gene TRBJ1-2, with TRBD1 matching over 8 bases. The germline V gene has CDR1 SGHRS and CDR2 YFSETQ. CDR3 length equals 14 residues. Unmatched junction bases numbered 6, after V lost 4 bases and J lost 4 bases. CDR3 loop: CASSLDRVGYGYTF. The CDR3, as DNA: TGCGCCAGCAGCCTGGACAGGGTAGGCTATGGCTACACCTTC.

This rearrangement joins TRBV27 to TRBJ2-2; D is unclear. CDR1 is MNHEY, CDR2 SMNVEV, per germline (reference sequence). V dropped 6 bases and J dropped 6 bases, with 11 bases sitting between them. CDR3 length: 13 amino acids. This CDR3 is CASRTFLAGELFF. For the CDR3, the DNA is TGTGCCAGCAGGACATTCTTGGCCGGGGAGCTGTTTTTT.

The chain carries TRBV29-1 and TRBJ2-7, with D perhaps TRBD2 (5 bases). There are 12 residues in the CDR3. Trimming pared 4 bases from V and 6 bases from J, leaving 13 bases between. The germline gives CDR1 SQVTM, CDR2 ANQGSEA. CDR3: CSVGEGGREQYF. The DNA of the CDR3 is TGCAGCGTTGGTGAAGGCGGGCGCGAGCAGTACTTC.

The chain is built from TRBV5-1 and TRBJ2-1; D is possibly TRBD1 or TRBD2 (5 bases each). V lost 4 bases to trimming and J lost 0 bases, with 14 bases between them. From germline, CDR1 is SGHRS and CDR2 YFSETQ. CDR3 length: 16 residues. CDR3 DNA: TGCGCCAGCAGCGCCTTTAAGGGGAGCTCCTACAATGAGCAGTTCTTC. Translation: CASSAFKGSSYNEQFF.

The rearrangement uses TRBV18 and TRBJ1-1, with TRBD1 as a possible D gene (5 bases). Trimming removed 5 bases from V and 3 bases from J, with 10 bases in between. The CDR3 contains 13 residues. The V gene's germline CDR1 is KGHSH and CDR2 LQKENI. CDR3 residues: CASSMRGDTEAFF. The CDR3 coding sequence is TGTGCCAGCTCAATGAGGGGCGACACTGAAGCTTTCTTT.